These T cell receptor beta chains were read from a single sample in a study of glioma-infiltrating T cells after dendritic cell vaccination. TCRdb's copy holds only in-frame clones and misses some; the assay was immunoSEQ multiplex PCR. The data show 100,000 or so clones, 65% to 85% seen once. Sequences were derived from blood, sampled after dendritic cell vaccination. These receptors all come from a human donor with glioblastoma. CDR3s include the opening cysteine and the closing phenylalanine or tryptophan. A D gene is named only where the DNA matches it firmly. Only part of the rows carry a size: once, few, many, or a class if the clone is expanded.

J gene	D gene	V gene	clone size	CDR3 protein	CDR3 DNA
TRBJ1-2	TRBD1	TRBV10-3	-	CAIGGSDRRDGYTF	TGTGCCATCGGAGGGTCGGACAGGCGGGATGGCTACACCTTC
TRBJ2-1	TRBD2	TRBV28	-	CASSPTSGRAINEQFF	TGTGCCAGCAGCCCGACTAGCGGGAGGGCCATAAATGAGCAGTTCTTC
TRBJ2-5	-	TRBV6-5	-	CASSYGMLETQYF	TGTGCCAGCAGTTATGGCATGCTGGAGACCCAGTACTTC
TRBJ2-2	TRBD2	TRBV27	-	CASSQRLPGLAGVSGELFF	TGTGCCAGCAGTCAAAGATTACCGGGACTAGCGGGAGTTAGCGGGGAGCTGTTTTTT
TRBJ1-2	-	TRBV18	-	CASSPVWGDGYTF	TGTGCCAGCTCACCGGTCTGGGGCGATGGCTACACCTTC
TRBJ1-2	-	TRBV7-9	-	CASSLGRDTTDGYTF	TGTGCCAGCAGCCTGGGCAGGGACACTACGGATGGCTACACCTTC
TRBJ1-5	-	TRBV6-1	-	CAGRKGVGSNQPQHF	TGTGCCGGCCGGAAGGGGGTTGGGAGCAATCAGCCCCAGCATTTT
TRBJ1-3	-	TRBV14	-	CASSLTGASNTIYF	TGTGCCAGCAGCCTCACAGGCGCCTCAAACACCATATATTTT
TRBJ1-2	TRBD1	TRBV2	once	CASSRQGGGYTF	TGTGCCAGCAGCAGACAGGGGGGTGGCTACACCTTC
TRBJ2-3	-	TRBV9	-	CASSSQYRVWSTDTQYF	TGTGCCAGCAGCTCCCAGTACAGGGTTTGGAGCACAGATACGCAGTATTTT
TRBJ2-2	-	TRBV5-4	-	CASSPDYITGELFF	TGTGCCAGCAGCCCGGACTATATCACCGGGGAGCTGTTTTTT
TRBJ2-1	-	TRBV15	-	CATSRLGDKGEVF	TGTGCCACCAGCAGATTGGGGGACAAGGGCGAGGTCTTC
TRBJ2-3	-	TRBV7-9	-	CASSSVHTTDTQYF	TGTGCCAGCAGCTCCGTACATACCACAGATACGCAGTATTTT
TRBJ2-7	TRBD1	TRBV6-5	once	CASSTRDRVYEQYF	TGTGCCAGCAGTACCCGGGACAGGGTTTACGAGCAGTACTTC
TRBJ2-3	TRBD2	TRBV5-4	-	CASSLGGRTSLDTQYF	TGTGCCAGCAGCTTGGGAGGTCGGACTAGCCTAGATACGCAGTATTTT
TRBJ2-1	TRBD1	TRBV5-1	few	CASSYTDRGTGEQFF	TGCGCCAGCAGCTATACGGACAGGGGAACGGGTGAGCAGTTCTTC
TRBJ1-5	-	TRBV10-3	-	CAISDPGHANQPQHF	TGTGCCATCAGTGACCCGGGTCACGCCAATCAGCCCCAGCATTTT
TRBJ2-7	TRBD2	TRBV28	-	CASSLTSGDPYEQYF	TGTGCCAGCAGTCTGACTAGCGGAGACCCCTACGAGCAGTACTTC
TRBJ2-7	TRBD1	TRBV2	-	CASEAGQGTYEQYF	TGTGCCAGTGAGGCGGGACAGGGAACCTACGAGCAGTACTTC
TRBJ2-7	-	TRBV25-1	-	CASTGTTTYEQYF	TGTGCCAGCACCGGGACAACTACCTACGAGCAGTACTTC
TRBJ1-1	-	TRBV30	-	CAWAQGHLAFF	TGTGCCTGGGCCCAGGGGCACCTAGCTTTCTTT
TRBJ2-3	-	TRBV7-3	few	CASSLTGTTQYF	TGTGCCAGCAGCTTAACGGGCACAACGCAGTATTTT
TRBJ1-1	-	TRBV10-3	-	CAISESWQIMNTEAFF	TGTGCCATCAGTGAGTCGTGGCAGATCATGAACACTGAAGCTTTCTTT
TRBJ2-7	TRBD1	TRBV7-8	-	CASSPRTGNREQYF	TGTGCCAGCAGCCCAAGGACAGGGAACCGCGAGCAGTACTTC
TRBJ2-2	TRBD2	TRBV4-2	-	CASSQSESSGRLNTGELFF	TGTGCCAGCAGCCAATCTGAGAGTAGCGGGAGGTTGAACACCGGGGAGCTGTTTTTT
TRBJ1-1	TRBD1	TRBV11-2	once	CASSFQGATEAFF	TGTGCCAGCAGCTTTCAGGGGGCTACTGAAGCTTTCTTT
TRBJ1-2	TRBD1	TRBV28	-	CASSLGQIYGYTF	TGTGCCAGCAGTTTGGGACAGATCTATGGCTACACCTTC
TRBJ2-1	-	TRBV4-2	-	CASSQVSAGPLRGNEQFF	TGTGCCAGCAGCCAAGTAAGCGCAGGCCCCCTAAGGGGGAATGAGCAGTTCTTC
TRBJ2-3	TRBD2	TRBV7-2	-	CASSPSPRGVADTQYF	TGTGCCAGCAGCCCCTCTCCGCGGGGGGTGGCAGATACGCAGTATTTT